Listed here is a single T cell receptor beta chain. Its antigen is undetermined. These data are taken from a study of glioma-infiltrating T cells. Per the germline V gene, CDR1 is LGHNT and CDR2 is FRNRAP. The CDR3 has 18 amino acids. The ends lost 4 bases at V and 2 bases at J; junction bases unmatched: 10. Using RNA template, CDR3s of TCR alpha and beta were amplified with iRepertoire arm-PCR. For one-step reverse transcription and amplification, 100-400 ng of tissue mRNA or PBMC total RNA was used. TCRdb analysed the multiplex PCR reads with MiXCR anew, one entry per CDR3 protein. Seen here are 150,000 or so distinct CDR3 sequences, about two fifths observed once, and the top ten hold over 15%. Study results and caveats: CDR3 overlap between tissue and blood was very small. Above-expected tissue-blood divergence occurred in all gliomas, most in low-grade ones.

Source material: glioma tissue, nonneoplastic brain tissue, or PBMCs (not recorded which). This clonotype originated in a human donor with low-grade glioma or glioblastoma, undergoing nonglioma brain surgery, or in good health (not recorded which). The rearrangement links TRBV12-5 to TRBJ2-1, with 11 bases lining up with TRBD2. The CDR3 nucleotides are TGTGCTAGTGGTTACTCGGGGACTAGCGGCTTAACCTACAATGAGCAGTTCTTC. Its protein is CASGYSGTSGLTYNEQFF.